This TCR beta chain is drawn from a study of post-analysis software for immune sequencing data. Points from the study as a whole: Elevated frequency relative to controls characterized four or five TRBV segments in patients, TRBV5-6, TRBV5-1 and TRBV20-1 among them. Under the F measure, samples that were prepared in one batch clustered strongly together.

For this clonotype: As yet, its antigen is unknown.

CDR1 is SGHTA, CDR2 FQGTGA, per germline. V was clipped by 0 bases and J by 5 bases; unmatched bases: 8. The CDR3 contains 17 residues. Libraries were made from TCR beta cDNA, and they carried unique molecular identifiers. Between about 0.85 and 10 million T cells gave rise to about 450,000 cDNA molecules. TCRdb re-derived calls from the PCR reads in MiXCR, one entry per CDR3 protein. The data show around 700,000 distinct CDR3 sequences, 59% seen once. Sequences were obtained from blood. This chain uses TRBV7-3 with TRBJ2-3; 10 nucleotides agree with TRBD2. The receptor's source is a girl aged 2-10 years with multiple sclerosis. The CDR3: CASSLTILAGVGDTQYF. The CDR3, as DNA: TGTGCCAGCAGCTTAACGATCCTAGCGGGAGTCGGAGATACGCAGTATTTT.